One sample yielded the 32 T cell receptor beta chains listed below, sequenced in a study of CD8+ T cells in alopecia areata. cDNA serving as the sequencing template came from extracted, reverse transcribed RNA. The assay was immunoSEQ multiplex PCR, and TCRdb's table has in-frame clones only and misses some. The table shows around 180,000 clones, with around three fifths occurring only once. The treatment denotes: oral pan-JAK inhibitor, 5-10 mg twice daily. The sample here was CD4+ T cells sorted from blood, taken at approximately week 49, from a patient treated with tofacitinib. The receptors derive from a human donor with alopecia areata.

This clone showed up just once. This chain links TRBV7-8 with TRBJ1-1; D unresolved. The germline gives CDR1 SGHVS, CDR2 FQNEAQ. The CDR3 spans 13 residues. Trimming stripped 0 bases from V and 8 bases from J, with 10 bases between. The CDR3: CASSLARAGEAFF. For the CDR3, the DNA is TGTGCCAGCAGCTTAGCGCGGGCAGGAGAAGCTTTCTTT.

This clone has just a few counts. This chain connects TRBV29-1 to TRBJ2-2; D not certain. Trimming took off 3 bases at V and 4 bases at J, with 6 bases between the two ends. CDR1 and CDR2 (germline): SQVTM, ANQGSEA. The CDR3 has 12 amino acids. CDR3 DNA: TGCAGCGTTGATGTCGTCACCGGGGAGCTGTTTTTT. Translation gives CSVDVVTGELFF.

This clone was counted between two and nine times. The V call is TRBV5-1, the J call TRBJ2-3; D possibly corresponds to TRBD2 (5 bases). Germline loops: CDR1 SGHRS, CDR2 YFSETQ. V dropped 2 bases and J dropped 5 bases, with 18 bases sitting between them. This CDR3 spans 16 amino acids. The CDR3 loop is CASSLTRANVLDTQYF. The CDR3 DNA reads TGCGCCAGCAGCTTAACTAGGGCTAACGTTTTAGATACGCAGTATTTT.

This chain joins TRBV9 and TRBJ2-3; D is undetermined. The CDR3 runs 13 residues. CDR1 is SGDLS, CDR2 YYNGEE, per germline. Trimming pared 2 bases from V and 1 base from J, leaving 5 bases between. Here the CDR3 reads CASSVEGTDTQYF. The CDR3 bases are TGTGCCAGCAGCGTCGAAGGCACAGATACGCAGTATTTT.

The rearrangement joins TRBV25-1 to TRBJ1-2, with 7 bases fitting TRBD1. The CDR3 is 12 amino acids. Germline assignment: CDR1 MGHDK and CDR2 SYGVNS. Losses at the gene ends were 9 bases for V and 8 bases for J; bases not matched to a gene: 9. The CDR3 nucleotides read TGTGCCAGTAGCTTCAGGGGGGGAGGCTACACCTTC. This encodes CASSFRGGGYTF.

V and J are TRBV29-1 and TRBJ2-3; 11 bases map to TRBD2. With V trimmed by 8 bases and J by 2 bases, 6 bases remained unmatched. In germline, CDR1 is SQVTM, CDR2 ANQGSEA. The CDR3 is made up of 14 amino acids. The CDR3 protein is CSISSGGLTDTQYF. In DNA form, the CDR3 reads TGCAGCATCTCTAGCGGGGGGCTCACAGATACGCAGTATTTT.

The chain carries TRBV30 and TRBJ1-1; D not certain. This CDR3 contains 13 residues. CDR1 is GTSNPN, CDR2 SVGIG, per germline (reference sequence). Trimming cost V 3 bases and J 3 bases, with 11 bases left between them. CDR3 sequence (DNA): TGTGCCTGGAGAATAGATATGGACACTGAAGCTTTCTTT. Protein sequence: CAWRIDMDTEAFF.

V gene TRBV15 combines with J gene TRBJ1-4; D is unclear. Germline V CDR1 and CDR2: LNHNV, YYDKDF (reference sequence). This CDR3 is 15 amino acids long. V lost 1 base to trimming and J lost 8 bases, with 14 bases between them. The CDR3 DNA is TGTGCCACCAGCAGAGCTCAAGGTCTCAGGGAAAAACTGTTTTTT. Amino acid sequence: CATSRAQGLREKLFF. The full variable domain, completed using reference TRBV15 and TRBJ1-4, is DAMVIQNPRYQVTQFGKPVTLSCSQTLNHNVMYWYQQKSSQAPKLLFHYYDKDFNNEADTPDNFQSRRPNTSFCFLDIRSPGLGDTAMYLCATSRAQGLREKLFFGSGTQLSVL.

The rearrangement uses TRBV11-2 and TRBJ2-5; TRBD2 aligns across 8 bases. Germline V CDR1 and CDR2: SGHAT, FQNNGV. This CDR3 has 16 amino acids. V was pared by 4 bases and J by 4 bases, with 11 bases of the junction left unmatched. DNA for the CDR3: TGTGCCAGCAGCTCGCTGCTCGGGGGGGCCGGAGAGACCCAGTACTTC. Amino acids: CASSSLLGGAGETQYF.

In its sample, this clone was seen once. This chain joins TRBV7-3 and TRBJ1-1; D is unclear. Trimming took 4 bases from V and 0 from J, leaving 6 bases between them. The CDR3 is 13 residues long. Per germline, CDR1 SGHTA and CDR2 FQGTGA. The CDR3 region is CASSSRLNTEAFF. The CDR3 DNA is TGTGCCAGCAGCTCCAGATTGAACACTGAAGCTTTCTTT.

The genes are TRBV30 and TRBJ1-1; a weak D match, TRBD1 (5 bases). The V end was cut by 7 bases, the J end by 1 base, with 13 bases between. This CDR3 comprises 13 residues. Germline V gene data show CDR1 as GTSNPN and CDR2 as SVGIG (reference sequence). The CDR3 region is CASGDDRNTEAFF. The CDR3 bases are TGTGCCTCAGGAGATGACAGGAACACTGAAGCTTTCTTT.

J is TRBJ2-3 and V is TRBV2; maybe TRBD2 (5 bases). The CDR3 length is 13 residues. Germline assignment: CDR1 SNHLY and CDR2 FYNNEI. Trimming cost V 7 bases and J 0 bases, with 8 bases left between them. The CDR3 region is CASTGWSTDTQYF. The CDR3 DNA reads as TGTGCCAGCACGGGGTGGAGCACAGATACGCAGTATTTT.

The chain combines TRBV19 with TRBJ2-2; 8 nucleotides match TRBD1. Germline CDR1 reads LNHDA; CDR2 reads SQIVND (reference sequence). This CDR3 region has 14 residues. With 8 bases clipped from V and 3 bases from J, the junction kept 5 bases outside the gene matches. CDR3 amino acids: CASFGQGYTGELFF. DNA for the CDR3: TGTGCCAGTTTTGGACAGGGATACACCGGGGAGCTGTTTTTT.

The V gene is TRBV30, the J gene TRBJ2-2, with D perhaps TRBD2 (6 bases). Germline V gene data show CDR1 as GTSNPN and CDR2 as SVGIG (reference sequence). The CDR3 spans 14 residues. V was cut by 4 bases and J by 6 bases, with 15 bases left in between. CDR3 bases: TGTGCCTGGAATCCGTTAGCGGACGCCGGGGAGCTGTTTTTT. Encoded protein: CAWNPLADAGELFF.

This chain links TRBV7-2 with TRBJ1-6, with D perhaps TRBD1 (6 bases). Per germline, CDR1 SGHTA and CDR2 FQGNSA. V was shortened by 1 base and J by 7 bases, with 14 bases between the two germline ends. The CDR3 spans 16 residues. The CDR3: CASSLGGGLMNSPLHF. CDR3 bases: TGTGCCAGCAGCTTAGGCGGGGGCCTTATGAATTCACCCCTCCACTTT.

The sample holds a few counts of this clone. The chain carries TRBV19 and TRBJ2-1, with 9 bases lining up with TRBD1. CDR3 length: 16 residues. V trimming: 1 base; J trimming: 6 bases; junction bases outside the gene matches: 7. Germline CDR1 LNHDA, CDR2 SQIVND (reference sequence). This chain's CDR3 is CASSIGPGQGTNEQFF. For the CDR3, the DNA is TGTGCCAGTAGTATAGGTCCCGGACAGGGGACCAATGAGCAGTTCTTC.

J is TRBJ1-1 and V is TRBV5-6; D uncertain. Trimming removed 0 bases from V and 1 base from J, with 1 base in between. This CDR3 has 12 amino acids. Germline-derived CDR1 and CDR2 are SGHDT and YYEEEE. The chain's CDR3 is CASSLANTEAFF. The DNA for the CDR3 is TGTGCCAGCAGCTTGGCGAACACTGAAGCTTTCTTT. Drawing the rest from reference TRBV5-6 and TRBJ1-1, the complete variable domain is DAGVTQSPTHLIKTRGQQVTLRCSPKSGHDTVSWYQQALGQGPQFIFQYYEEEERQRGNFPDRFSGHQFPNYSSELNVNALLLGDSALYLCASSLANTEAFFGQGTRLTVV.

J is TRBJ2-6 and V is TRBV7-6; unclear D gene. The ends were cut back, 5 bases at V and 4 bases at J, with 3 bases in the middle. The CDR3 is 12 residues long. The germline V gene has CDR1 SGHVS and CDR2 FNYEAQ. CDR3 sequence (DNA): TGTGCCAGCAGCACCGGGGCCAACGTCCTGACTTTC. Its protein product is CASSTGANVLTF. Full variable domain (rest looked up from reference TRBV7-6 and TRBJ2-6): GAGVSQSPRYKVTKRGQDVALRCDPISGHVSLYWYRQALGQGPEFLTYFNYEAQQDKSGLPNDRFSAERPEGSISTLTIQRTEQRDSAMYRCASSTGANVLTFGAGSRLTVL.

V gene TRBV30 combines with J gene TRBJ1-6, with 8 nucleotides matching TRBD1. The germline V gene encodes CDR1 GTSNPN and CDR2 SVGIG (reference sequence). The ends lost 0 bases at V and 6 bases at J; junction bases unmatched: 7. This CDR3 is built from 16 residues. The CDR3 here is CAWSVATGAVNSPLHF. In nucleotides, the CDR3 is TGTGCCTGGAGTGTAGCGACAGGGGCGGTTAATTCACCCCTCCACTTT.

This chain links TRBV7-2 with TRBJ2-7; D might be TRBD1 or TRBD2, each matching 5 bases. The V and J ends lost 2 bases and 4 bases respectively, with 12 bases between them. Germline V gives CDR1 SGHTA, CDR2 FQGNSA. This CDR3 has 14 amino acids. CDR3 DNA sequence: TGTGCCAGCAGCTTAAATGAGGGGCCATACGAGCAGTACTTC. Translating it yields CASSLNEGPYEQYF. Supplemented by reference TRBV7-2 and TRBJ2-7, the full variable domain reads GAGVSQSPSNKVTEKGKDVELRCDPISGHTALYWYRQSLGQGLEFLIYFQGNSAPDKSGLPSDRFSAERTGGSVSTLTIQRTQQEDSAVYLCASSLNEGPYEQYFGPGTRLTVT.

On this clone: Sequence at one end of the junction differs from germline and may be a read error. V gene TRBV2 combines with J gene TRBJ2-7; TRBD2 matches 7 bases. Germline V CDR1 and CDR2: SNHLY, FYNNEI. The CDR3 is 11 residues long. Here the CDR3 DNA reads TGTGCCAGCAGGGAAGCGGGGGAGCAGTACTTC. This encodes CASREAGEQYF. The full variable domain, with the rest looked up from reference TRBV2 and TRBJ2-7, is EPEVTQTPSHQVTQMGQEVILRCVPISNHLYFYWYRQILGQKVEFLVSFYNNEISEKSEIFDDQFSVERPDGSNFTLKIRSTKLEDSAMYFCASREAGEQYFGPGTRLTVT.

V and J are TRBV9 and TRBJ1-2; unclear D gene. This CDR3 spans 12 amino acids. Per germline, CDR1 SGDLS and CDR2 YYNGEE. Trimming cost V 5 bases and J 8 bases, with 13 bases left between them. The CDR3 DNA reads as TGTGCCAGCAGGGATTTTGGTCGGGGCTACACCTTC. This sequence encodes CASRDFGRGYTF.

The chain carries TRBV28 and TRBJ1-4, with D perhaps matching TRBD1 (6 bases). Germline lookup yields CDR1 MDHEN and CDR2 SYDVKM. The CDR3 totals 14 residues. V was pared by 2 bases and J by 11 bases, with 15 bases between. The CDR3 DNA follows: TGTGCCAGCAGTTTAGTTGGGGGCAGTGGGAAACTGTTTTTT. Its translation is CASSLVGGSGKLFF.

This clone was detected ten times or more. V and J are TRBV6-6 and TRBJ2-2, with no clear D. V was trimmed by 2 bases and J by 3 bases, leaving 4 bases between them. In germline, CDR1 is MNHNY, CDR2 SVGAGI (reference sequence). The CDR3 loop spans 13 amino acids. The CDR3 nucleotides read TGTGCCAGCAGTTACAGGGACACCGGGGAGCTGTTTTTT. Translated: CASSYRDTGELFF.

This rearrangement joins TRBV2 to TRBJ1-2; D may be TRBD1 (5 bases). This CDR3 is built from 13 residues. Germline V lookup: CDR1 SNHLY, CDR2 FYNNEI. The V and J ends lost 6 bases and 7 bases respectively, with 15 bases between them. Here the CDR3 reads CASSSTVSTGYTF. CDR3 bases: TGTGCCAGCAGCTCGACAGTGTCGACTGGCTACACCTTC.

The chain employs TRBV29-1 and TRBJ2-3; 13 nucleotides match TRBD2. This CDR3 contains 15 residues. V trimming: 5 bases; J trimming: 0 bases; junction bases outside the gene matches: 2. Per germline, CDR1 SQVTM and CDR2 ANQGSEA. The CDR3 nucleotides read TGCAGCGTTCGGACTAGCGGGGGTAGCACAGATACGCAGTATTTT. Protein: CSVRTSGGSTDTQYF.

This clone was seen more than once but under ten times. In DNA, the CDR3 is TGCGCCAGCAGCCAAGGAGGTAGAGCCTCGCAGTATTTT. Its translation is CASSQGGRASQYF. V is TRBV4-3 and J is TRBJ2-3; D ambiguous. Trimming pared 1 base from V and 10 bases from J, leaving 12 bases between. The CDR3 is made up of 13 amino acids. CDR1 is LGHNA and CDR2 is YSLEER in the germline V gene.

V usage is TRBV25-1 and J usage is TRBJ2-5; weak D call: TRBD1 (6 bases). Per the germline V gene, CDR1 is MGHDK and CDR2 is SYGVNS. This CDR3 is built from 16 residues. Trimming took off 2 bases at V and 5 bases at J, with 18 bases between the two ends. The CDR3 DNA is TGTGCCAGCAGTGAAGTCGGCAGGGGTAAGAAGGAGACCCAGTACTTC. Protein: CASSEVGRGKKETQYF. Based on the CDR3 plus reference TRBV25-1 and TRBJ2-5, the full variable domain is EADIYQTPRYLVIGTGKKITLECSQTMGHDKMYWYQQDPGMELHLIHYSYGVNSTEKGDLSSESTVSRIRTEHFPLTLESARPSHTSQYLCASSEVGRGKKETQYFGPGTRLLVL.

The chain is built from TRBV25-1 and TRBJ1-6; D remains ambiguous. The V and J ends lost 5 bases and 6 bases respectively, with 8 bases between them. CDR3 length equals 13 residues. Germline CDR1 is MGHDK and CDR2 is SYGVNS. In DNA form, the CDR3 reads TGTGCCAGCAGTATACGGAGTAATTCACCCCTCCACTTT. It codes for CASSIRSNSPLHF.

The V and J genes are TRBV6-5 and TRBJ2-1, with D unresolved. Trimming took off 5 bases at V and 0 bases at J, with 11 bases between the two ends. The length of the CDR3 is 15 residues. Germline V gives CDR1 MNHEY, CDR2 SVGAGI. The DNA for the CDR3 is TGTGCCAGCAGTCCCTTCGTAAACTCCTACAATGAGCAGTTCTTC. Translated, it gives CASSPFVNSYNEQFF.

The gene calls are TRBV21-1 and TRBJ1-1. TRBV21-1 is classified as a pseudogene. The CDR3 consists of 18 residues. CDR3 region: CASSTNGPDREMNTEAFF. DNA of the CDR3: TGTGCCAGCAGCACGAACGGCCCCGACCGAGAAATGAACACTGAAGCTTTCTTT.

This clone showed up just a few times. The chain's CDR3 is CASSLRTEFMNTEAFF. Here the CDR3 DNA reads TGCGCCAGCAGCTTGAGGACAGAGTTCATGAACACTGAAGCTTTCTTT. The chain has TRBV5-1 and TRBJ1-1; D might be TRBD1 (6 bases). Between the trimmed V and J ends, which lost 1 base and 0 bases, there was a span of 13 bases. The CDR3 has 16 amino acids. Per the germline V gene, CDR1 is SGHRS and CDR2 is YFSETQ.